The rows below give T cell receptor beta chains drawn from one sample of a study of blood T cells in healthy people across ages. In TCRdb, the 5' RACE reads were re-called with MiXCR into one record per CDR3 protein. The sample yields about a million distinct CDR3 sequences, around two fifths seen once. The specimen sequenced was blood. The source of these receptors is a man younger than 35 in good health. Both conserved end residues are part of each CDR3. Fields, in order: J gene, D gene, clone size, V gene, CDR3 DNA, CDR3 protein. A D gene is named only where the DNA matches it firmly. Clone size is given for some rows only: seen once, a few or many times, or a class if the clone is expanded.

>TRBJ2-3|NA|few|TRBV5-6
TGTGCCAGCAGCTCAGGACGGGCCAATACGCAGTATTTT
CASSSGRANTQYF
>TRBJ1-2|TRBD1|few|TRBV29-1
TGCAGCGTGAGGGGCAGGGGGAACTATGGCTACACCTTC
CSVRGRGNYGYTF
>TRBJ2-3|TRBD2|NA|TRBV7-2
TGTGCCAGCAGCTTAGCGGAGCGGGGAGATACGCAGTATTTT
CASSLAERGDTQYF
>TRBJ2-1|TRBD1|few|TRBV27
TGTGCCAGCAGTTTAGGGGACAGACACAATGAGCAGTTCTTC
CASSLGDRHNEQFF
>TRBJ2-3|NA|NA|TRBV20-1
TGCAGTGCTAGTCGGACAGATACGCAGTATTTT
CSASRTDTQYF
>TRBJ2-5|NA|once|TRBV9
TGTGCCAGCAGCGTAAGTACCAGCCCTTGGGAGACCCAGTACTTC
CASSVSTSPWETQYF
>TRBJ1-2|NA|NA|TRBV2
TGTGCCAGCAGGCGGGGGGGCTATGGCTACACCTTC
CASRRGGYGYTF
>TRBJ1-2|NA|NA|TRBV7-9
TGTGCCAGTGCCCCAAACTATGGCTACACCTTC
CASAPNYGYTF
>TRBJ2-3|NA|NA|TRBV10-2
TGCGCCAGCAGAAGTCCAGATACGCAGTATTTT
CASRSPDTQYF
>TRBJ2-4|TRBD1|NA|TRBV15
TGTGCCATCAGCAGAGATATGACAGGGATTAAAAACATTCAGTACTTC
CAISRDMTGIKNIQYF
>TRBJ1-1|NA|NA|TRBV5-1
TGCGCCAGCAGCCCTTTCACGACACACCCTGAAGCTTTCTTT
CASSPFTTHPEAFF
>TRBJ1-2|NA|NA|TRBV20-1
TGCAGTGCTAGAGATCAAGCAGGGTTAATCGGCTACACCTTC
CSARDQAGLIGYTF
>TRBJ2-7|TRBD2|NA|TRBV20-1
TGCAGTGCTAGAGATGGGAGGGAGACATCCTACGAGCAGTACTTC
CSARDGRETSYEQYF
>TRBJ2-2|NA|NA|TRBV7-2
TGTGCCAGCAGCTTAGGGTCCGGGTTGTCCGGGGAGCTGTTTTTT
CASSLGSGLSGELFF
>TRBJ2-7|TRBD2|few|TRBV5-1
TGCGCCAGCAGCCTCCCTAGCGGGGATTACAATGAGCAGTACTTC
CASSLPSGDYNEQYF
>TRBJ1-6|NA|NA|TRBV12-3/TRBV12-4
TGTGCCAGCACCCGAATTGGGACCTTACCGGGCTCCTATAATTCACCCCTCCACTTT
CASTRIGTLPGSYNSPLHF
>TRBJ1-3|NA|NA|TRBV6-2/TRBV6-3
TGTGCCAGCAGTTATTCGGAAGACGGAGACACCATATATTTT
CASSYSEDGDTIYF
>TRBJ1-2|NA|NA|TRBV19
TGTGCCAGTCAACAAGACATGCTATATGGCTACACCTTC
CASQQDMLYGYTF
>TRBJ1-1|NA|once|TRBV29-1
TGCAGCGTTCTACAACAGGGTTGGACTGAAGCTTTCTTT
CSVLQQGWTEAFF
>TRBJ2-5|NA|NA|TRBV5-1
TGCGCCAGCAGCTTGGGGACAGAAATATTACAAGAGACCCAGTACTTC
CASSLGTEILQETQYF
>TRBJ2-6|NA|NA|TRBV6-5
TGTGCCAGCAGTTACTCGAGGTTGGGGGGGCAAGTTTCTGGGGCCAACGCCCTGACTTTC
CASSYSRLGGQVSGANALTF
>TRBJ2-7|NA|NA|TRBV2
TGTGCCAGCAGTGAATTGGTACAGGGTAGATACGAGCAGTACTTC
CASSELVQGRYEQYF
>TRBJ1-5|NA|NA|TRBV7-2
TGTGCCAGCAGCTCCGCAGGAGCTAACAATCAGCCCCAGCATTTT
CASSSAGANNQPQHF
>TRBJ2-3|NA|few|TRBV9
TGTGCCAGCAGCGTAGGGCTTAGATCCAGCACAGATACGCAGTATTTT
CASSVGLRSSTDTQYF
>TRBJ2-5|NA|many|TRBV20-1
TGCAGTGCTTCATTAACTGGGGAGACCCAGTACTTC
CSASLTGETQYF
>TRBJ1-2|NA|few|TRBV10-3
TGTGCCATCAGCCTAGACAGGACTTTCTATGGCTACACCTTC
CAISLDRTFYGYTF
>TRBJ1-2|TRBD1|NA|TRBV9
TGTGCCAGCAGCGTAGCAACCCAGGGGGCGGGCTATGGCTACACCTTC
CASSVATQGAGYGYTF
>TRBJ2-1|NA|NA|TRBV4-1
TGCGCCAGCAGCCAAGAAGGGGCTAGGAATGAGCAGTTCTTC
CASSQEGARNEQFF
>TRBJ1-1|NA|NA|TRBV29-1
TGCAGCGTTGCTACAGGGATGGGTACTGAAGCTTTCTTT
CSVATGMGTEAFF
>TRBJ2-4|NA|once|TRBV6-1
TGTGCCAGCAGTGCCCAGACATCGGTTGGGGACATTCAGTACTTC
CASSAQTSVGDIQYF
>TRBJ2-2|TRBD1|NA|TRBV7-9
TGTGCCAGCACAAACCCGGGACAGGCAAACACCGGGGAGCTGTTTTTT
CASTNPGQANTGELFF
>TRBJ2-1|TRBD2|NA|TRBV7-2
TGTGCCAGCAGTTACAGTAGCGGGGGGGCCTACAATGAGCAGTTCTTC
CASSYSSGGAYNEQFF
>TRBJ2-7|TRBD1|NA|TRBV20-1
TGCAGTGCCCGAAACCCGGACAGGAGTCATACCTACGAGCAGTACTTC
CSARNPDRSHTYEQYF
>TRBJ2-7|TRBD1|many|TRBV29-1
TGCAGCGTCCTAGTAACTTTGGGACAGGGCTACGAGCAGTACTTC
CSVLVTLGQGYEQYF
>TRBJ2-7|NA|NA|TRBV20-1
TGCAGTGCTAGAGAGGGCCCACTCTACGAGCAGTACTTC
CSAREGPLYEQYF
>TRBJ2-3|NA|few|TRBV20-1
TGCAGTGCTAGAGACCCAAGGGCGTGGACAGATACGCAGTATTTT
CSARDPRAWTDTQYF
>TRBJ1-2|TRBD1|once|TRBV20-1
TGCAGTGCTAGTGGGGACAGCCCCATGACTAACTATGGCTACACCTTC
CSASGDSPMTNYGYTF